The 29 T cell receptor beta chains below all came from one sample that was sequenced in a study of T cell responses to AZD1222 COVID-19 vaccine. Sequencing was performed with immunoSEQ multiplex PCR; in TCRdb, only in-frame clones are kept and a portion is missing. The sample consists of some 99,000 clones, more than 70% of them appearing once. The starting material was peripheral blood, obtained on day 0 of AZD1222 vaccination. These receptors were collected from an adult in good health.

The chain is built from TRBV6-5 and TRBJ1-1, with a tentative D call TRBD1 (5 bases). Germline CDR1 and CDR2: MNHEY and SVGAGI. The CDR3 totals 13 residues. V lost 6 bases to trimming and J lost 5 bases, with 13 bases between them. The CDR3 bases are TGTGCCAGCAGCCTAGGGGAGTTTACTGAAGCTTTCTTT. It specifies CASSLGEFTEAFF.

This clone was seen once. CDR3 sequence: CSVLSSNTGELFF. The CDR3 DNA sequence: TGCAGCGTTCTATCGTCAAACACCGGGGAGCTGTTTTTT. J is TRBJ2-2 and V is TRBV29-1, with no clear D. Germline V lookup: CDR1 SQVTM, CDR2 ANQGSEA. This CDR3 region has 13 residues. The germline V and J ends were trimmed by 5 bases and 2 bases, with 9 bases remaining between them.

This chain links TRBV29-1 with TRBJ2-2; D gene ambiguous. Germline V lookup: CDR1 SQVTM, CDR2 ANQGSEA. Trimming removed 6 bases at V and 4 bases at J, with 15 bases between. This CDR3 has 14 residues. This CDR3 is CSVGNGWVTGELFF. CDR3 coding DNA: TGCAGCGTGGGGAATGGGTGGGTCACCGGGGAGCTGTTTTTT.

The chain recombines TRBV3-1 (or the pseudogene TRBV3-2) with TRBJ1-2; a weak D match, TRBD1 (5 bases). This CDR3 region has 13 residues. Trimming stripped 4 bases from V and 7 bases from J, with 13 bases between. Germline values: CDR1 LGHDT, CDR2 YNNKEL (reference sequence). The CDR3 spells CASSRIGGAGYTF. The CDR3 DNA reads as TGTGCCAGCAGCCGGATCGGAGGGGCTGGCTACACCTTC.

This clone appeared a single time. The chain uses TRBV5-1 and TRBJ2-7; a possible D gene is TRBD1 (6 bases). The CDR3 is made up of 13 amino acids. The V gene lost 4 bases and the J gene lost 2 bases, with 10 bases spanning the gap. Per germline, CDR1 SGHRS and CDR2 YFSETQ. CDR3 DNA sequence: TGCGCCAGCAGCAAGGACAGAACCTACGAGCAGTACTTC. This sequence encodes CASSKDRTYEQYF.

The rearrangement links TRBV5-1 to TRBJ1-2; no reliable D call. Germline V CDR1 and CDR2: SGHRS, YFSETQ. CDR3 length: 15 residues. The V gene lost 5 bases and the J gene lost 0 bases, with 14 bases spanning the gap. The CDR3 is CASSPGDNTNYGYTF. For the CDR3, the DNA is TGCGCCAGCAGTCCTGGAGACAACACTAACTATGGCTACACCTTC.

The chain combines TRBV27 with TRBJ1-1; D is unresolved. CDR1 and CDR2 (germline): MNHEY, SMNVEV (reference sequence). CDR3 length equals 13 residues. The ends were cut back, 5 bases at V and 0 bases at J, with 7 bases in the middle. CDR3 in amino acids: CASSPQLNTEAFF. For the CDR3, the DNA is TGTGCCAGCAGTCCTCAATTGAACACTGAAGCTTTCTTT.

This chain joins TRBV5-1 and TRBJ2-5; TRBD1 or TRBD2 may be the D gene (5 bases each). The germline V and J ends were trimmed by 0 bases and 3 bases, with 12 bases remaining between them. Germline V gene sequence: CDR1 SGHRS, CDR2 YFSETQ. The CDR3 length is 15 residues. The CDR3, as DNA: TGCGCCAGCAGCTTGGGGTTGGGGGAAGAAGAGACCCAGTACTTC. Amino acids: CASSLGLGEEETQYF.

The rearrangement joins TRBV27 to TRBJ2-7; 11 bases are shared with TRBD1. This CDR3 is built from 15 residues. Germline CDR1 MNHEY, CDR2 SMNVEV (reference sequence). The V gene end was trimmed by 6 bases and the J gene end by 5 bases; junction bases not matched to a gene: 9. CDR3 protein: CASRWGTGGADEQYF. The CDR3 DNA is TGTGCCAGCAGATGGGGGACAGGGGGGGCAGACGAGCAGTACTTC.

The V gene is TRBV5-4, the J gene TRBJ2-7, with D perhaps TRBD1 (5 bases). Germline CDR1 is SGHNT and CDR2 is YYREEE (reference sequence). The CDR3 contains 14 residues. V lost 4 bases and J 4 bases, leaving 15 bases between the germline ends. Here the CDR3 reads CASSLDRDPYEQYV. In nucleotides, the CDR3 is TGTGCCAGCAGCCTAGACAGAGACCCTTACGAGCAGTACGTC.

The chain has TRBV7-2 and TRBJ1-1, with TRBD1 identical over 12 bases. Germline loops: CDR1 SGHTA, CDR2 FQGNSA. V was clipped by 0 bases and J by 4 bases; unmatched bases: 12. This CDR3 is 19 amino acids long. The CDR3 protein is CASSLAPTGTGGGGTEAFF. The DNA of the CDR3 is TGTGCCAGCAGCTTAGCGCCCACCGGGACAGGGGGCGGAGGCACTGAAGCTTTCTTT. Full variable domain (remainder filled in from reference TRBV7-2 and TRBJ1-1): GAGVSQSPSNKVTEKGKDVELRCDPISGHTALYWYRQSLGQGLEFLIYFQGNSAPDKSGLPSDRFSAERTGGSVSTLTIQRTQQEDSAVYLCASSLAPTGTGGGGTEAFFGQGTRLTVV.

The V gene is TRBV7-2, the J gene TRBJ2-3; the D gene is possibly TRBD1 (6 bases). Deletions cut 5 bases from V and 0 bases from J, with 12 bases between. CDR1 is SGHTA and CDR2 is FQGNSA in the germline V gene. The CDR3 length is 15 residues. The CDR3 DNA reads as TGTGCCAGCAGCACGGACAGTACTAGCACAGATACGCAGTATTTT. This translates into CASSTDSTSTDTQYF.

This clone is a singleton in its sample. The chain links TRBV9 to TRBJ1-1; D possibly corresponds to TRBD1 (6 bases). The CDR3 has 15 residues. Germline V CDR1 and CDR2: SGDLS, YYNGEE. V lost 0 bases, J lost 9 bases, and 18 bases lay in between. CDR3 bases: TGTGCCAGCAGCGTAGAACTGGGGGCGGCCCCACAAGCTTTCTTT. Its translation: CASSVELGAAPQAFF.

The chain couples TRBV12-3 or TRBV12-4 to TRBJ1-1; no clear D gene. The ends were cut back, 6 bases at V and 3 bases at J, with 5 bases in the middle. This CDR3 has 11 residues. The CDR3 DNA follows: TGTGCCAGCAGCCGGGACACTGAAGCTTTCTTT. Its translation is CASSRDTEAFF.

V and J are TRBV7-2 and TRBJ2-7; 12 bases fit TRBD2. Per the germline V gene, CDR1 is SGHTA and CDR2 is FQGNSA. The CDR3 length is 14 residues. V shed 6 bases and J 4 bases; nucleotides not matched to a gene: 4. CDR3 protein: CASRLAGGMYEQYF. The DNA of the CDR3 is TGTGCCAGCAGGCTAGCGGGGGGGATGTACGAGCAGTACTTC. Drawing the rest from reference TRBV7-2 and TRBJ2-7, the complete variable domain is GAGVSQSPSNKVTEKGKDVELRCDPISGHTALYWYRQSLGQGLEFLIYFQGNSAPDKSGLPSDRFSAERTGGSVSTLTIQRTQQEDSAVYLCASRLAGGMYEQYFGPGTRLTVT.

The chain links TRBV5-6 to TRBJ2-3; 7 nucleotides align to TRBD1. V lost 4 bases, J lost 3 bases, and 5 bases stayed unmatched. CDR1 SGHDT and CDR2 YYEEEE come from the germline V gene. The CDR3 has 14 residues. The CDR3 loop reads CASSAKQGTDTQYF. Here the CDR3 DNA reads TGTGCCAGCAGCGCCAAACAGGGGACAGATACGCAGTATTTT.

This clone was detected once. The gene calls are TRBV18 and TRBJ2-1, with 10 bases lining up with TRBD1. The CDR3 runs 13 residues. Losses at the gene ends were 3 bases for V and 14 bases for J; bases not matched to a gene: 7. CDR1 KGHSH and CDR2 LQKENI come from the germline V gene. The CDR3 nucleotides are TGTGCCAGCTCACCCATACGTGGACAGGGGGAGTTCTTC. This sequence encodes CASSPIRGQGEFF.

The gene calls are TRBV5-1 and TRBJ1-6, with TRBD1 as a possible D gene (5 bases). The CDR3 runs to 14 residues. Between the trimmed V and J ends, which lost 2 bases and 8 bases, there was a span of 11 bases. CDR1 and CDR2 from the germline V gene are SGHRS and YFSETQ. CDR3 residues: CASSLRQGDSPLHF. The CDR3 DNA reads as TGCGCCAGCAGCTTAAGGCAGGGCGATTCACCCCTCCACTTT.

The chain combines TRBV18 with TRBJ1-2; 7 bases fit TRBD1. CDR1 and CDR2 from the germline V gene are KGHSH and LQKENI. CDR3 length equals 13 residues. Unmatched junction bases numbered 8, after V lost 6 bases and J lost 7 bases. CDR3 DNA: TGTGCCAGCTCCCAGGGGGGCTCGCGTGGCTACACCTTC. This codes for CASSQGGSRGYTF.

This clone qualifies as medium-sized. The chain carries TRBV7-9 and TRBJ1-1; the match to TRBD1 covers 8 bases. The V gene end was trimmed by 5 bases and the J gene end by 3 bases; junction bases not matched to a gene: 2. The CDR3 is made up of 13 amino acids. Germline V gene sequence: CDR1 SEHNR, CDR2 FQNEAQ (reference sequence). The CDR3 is CASSPTGDTEAFF. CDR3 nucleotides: TGTGCCAGCAGCCCGACAGGGGACACTGAAGCTTTCTTT.

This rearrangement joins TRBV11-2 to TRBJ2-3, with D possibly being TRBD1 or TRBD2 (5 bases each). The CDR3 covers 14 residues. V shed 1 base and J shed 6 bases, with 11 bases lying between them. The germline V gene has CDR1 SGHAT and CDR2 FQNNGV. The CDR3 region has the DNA TGTGCCAGCAGCTTAGTGTTATGGGGGGATACGCAGTATTTT. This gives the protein CASSLVLWGDTQYF. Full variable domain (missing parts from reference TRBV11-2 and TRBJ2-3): EAGVAQSPRYKIIEKRQSVAFWCNPISGHATLYWYQQILGQGPKLLIQFQNNGVVDDSQLPKDRFSAERLKGVDSTLKIQPAKLEDSAVYLCASSLVLWGDTQYFGPGTRLTVL.

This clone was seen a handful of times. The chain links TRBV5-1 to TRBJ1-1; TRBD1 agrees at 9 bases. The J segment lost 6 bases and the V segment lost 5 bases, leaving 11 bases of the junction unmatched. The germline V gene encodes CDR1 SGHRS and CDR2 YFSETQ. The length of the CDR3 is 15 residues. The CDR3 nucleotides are TGCGCCAGCAGGCCTTTAAAACAGGGGGCCGCTGAAGCTTTCTTT. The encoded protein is CASRPLKQGAAEAFF.

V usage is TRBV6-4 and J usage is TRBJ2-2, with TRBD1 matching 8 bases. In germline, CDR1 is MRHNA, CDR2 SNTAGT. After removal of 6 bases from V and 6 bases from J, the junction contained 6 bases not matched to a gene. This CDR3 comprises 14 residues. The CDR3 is CASRTGQGAGELFF. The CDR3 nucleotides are TGTGCCAGCAGAACCGGACAGGGCGCCGGGGAGCTGTTTTTT.

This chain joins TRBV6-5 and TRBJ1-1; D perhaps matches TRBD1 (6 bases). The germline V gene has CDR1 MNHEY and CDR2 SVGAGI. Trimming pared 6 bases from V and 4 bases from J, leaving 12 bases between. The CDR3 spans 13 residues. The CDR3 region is CASRGGGGTEAFF. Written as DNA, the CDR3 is TGTGCCAGCAGGGGGGGAGGGGGCACTGAAGCTTTCTTT.

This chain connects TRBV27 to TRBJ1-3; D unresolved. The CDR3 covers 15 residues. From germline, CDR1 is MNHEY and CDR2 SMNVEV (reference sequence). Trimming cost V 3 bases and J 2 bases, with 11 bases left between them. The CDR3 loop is CASSFSVGAGNTIYF. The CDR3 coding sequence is TGTGCCAGCAGTTTTTCAGTCGGGGCTGGAAACACCATATATTTT.

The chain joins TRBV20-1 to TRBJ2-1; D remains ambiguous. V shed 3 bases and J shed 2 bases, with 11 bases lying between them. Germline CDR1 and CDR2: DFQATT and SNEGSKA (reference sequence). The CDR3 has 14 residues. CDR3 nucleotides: TGCAGTGCTAGTGTGGGTCTTCCCTACAATGAGCAGTTCTTC. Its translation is CSASVGLPYNEQFF.

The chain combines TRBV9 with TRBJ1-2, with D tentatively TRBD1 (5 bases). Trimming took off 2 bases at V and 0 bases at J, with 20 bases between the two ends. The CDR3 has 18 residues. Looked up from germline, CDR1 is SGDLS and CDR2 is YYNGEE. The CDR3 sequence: CASSVTGTLSLANYGYTF. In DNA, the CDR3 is TGTGCCAGCAGCGTTACCGGGACTCTAAGTCTAGCTAACTATGGCTACACCTTC.

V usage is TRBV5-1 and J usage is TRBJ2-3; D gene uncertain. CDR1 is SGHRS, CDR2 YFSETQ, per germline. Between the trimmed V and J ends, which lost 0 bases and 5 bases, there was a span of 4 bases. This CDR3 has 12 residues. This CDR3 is CASSLVGDTQYF. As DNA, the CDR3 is TGCGCCAGCAGCTTGGTCGGAGATACGCAGTATTTT.

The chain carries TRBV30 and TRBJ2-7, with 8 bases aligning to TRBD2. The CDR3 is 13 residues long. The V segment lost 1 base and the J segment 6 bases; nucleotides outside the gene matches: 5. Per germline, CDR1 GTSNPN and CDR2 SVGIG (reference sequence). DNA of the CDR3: TGTGCCTGGAGTGGCGGGGGGCTAGGCGAGCAGTACGTC. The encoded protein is CAWSGGGLGEQYV.